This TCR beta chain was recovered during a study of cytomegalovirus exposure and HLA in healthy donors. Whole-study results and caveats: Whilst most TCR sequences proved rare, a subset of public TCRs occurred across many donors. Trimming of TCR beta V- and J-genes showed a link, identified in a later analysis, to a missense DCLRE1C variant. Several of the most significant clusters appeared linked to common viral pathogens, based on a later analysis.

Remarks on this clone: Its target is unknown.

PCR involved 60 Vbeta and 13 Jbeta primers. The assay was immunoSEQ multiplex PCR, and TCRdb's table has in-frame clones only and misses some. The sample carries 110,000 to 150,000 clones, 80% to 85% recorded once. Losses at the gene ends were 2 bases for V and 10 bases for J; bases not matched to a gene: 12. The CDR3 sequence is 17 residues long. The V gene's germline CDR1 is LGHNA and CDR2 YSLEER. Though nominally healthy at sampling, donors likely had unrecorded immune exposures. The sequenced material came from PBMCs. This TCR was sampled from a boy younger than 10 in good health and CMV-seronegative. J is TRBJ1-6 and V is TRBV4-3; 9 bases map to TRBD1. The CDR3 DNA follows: TGCGCCAGCAGCCAACCAAGCCCGGGACAGGGAGGCTCACCCCTCCACTTT. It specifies CASSQPSPGQGGSPLHF.